These T cell receptor beta chains were read from a single sample in a study of blood T cells in healthy people across ages. TCRdb re-called the 5' RACE reads through MiXCR, storing one row per CDR3 protein. The sample includes around 970,000 distinct CDR3 sequences, around 54% of them seen just once. What was sequenced was blood. The receptors stem from a woman aged 55-69 years in good health. CDR3s include the opening cysteine and the closing phenylalanine or tryptophan. The order of the fields is V gene, J gene, clone size, D gene, CDR3 DNA, CDR3 protein. D genes are given only for firm matches. Where a row states a size, it is once, few, many or the class of an expanded clone; other rows omit it.

TRBV5-6	TRBJ2-5	few	-	TGTGCCAGCAGCCTCCAGGGGAACACGGATGATTCGGAGACCCAGTACTTC	CASSLQGNTDDSETQYF
TRBV20-1	TRBJ1-5	-	TRBD1	TGCAGTGCTAGAGCCGGGACAGGGTTAGGCAATCAGCCCCAGCATTTT	CSARAGTGLGNQPQHF
TRBV28	TRBJ1-1	once	-	TGTGCCAGCAGTTTACCCCGGGCACTGGGCACTGAAGCTTTCTTT	CASSLPRALGTEAFF
TRBV5-4	TRBJ1-2	-	-	TGTGCCAGCAGCTCCAACTCAGGGTCGGGCTATGGCTACACCTTC	CASSSNSGSGYGYTF
TRBV3-1	TRBJ1-1	-	-	TGTGCCAGCAGCCAAGGTGGGTCCACTGAAGCTTTCTTT	CASSQGGSTEAFF
TRBV20-1	TRBJ2-4	-	-	TGCAGTGCTAGCGCCGTAAGGGTGCTGTACTTC	CSASAVRVLYF
TRBV14	TRBJ2-3	few	-	TGTGCCAGCAGCTTAAGGACGTATACGCAGTATTTT	CASSLRTYTQYF
TRBV9	TRBJ2-7	once	-	TGTGCCAGCAGCCCGGGATCTAACTCCTACGAGCAGTACTTC	CASSPGSNSYEQYF
TRBV7-2	TRBJ2-7	few	-	TGTGCCAGCAGCTTAGGGCCCCTTACCTACGAGCAGTACTTC	CASSLGPLTYEQYF
TRBV6-5	TRBJ2-7	-	TRBD2	TGTGCCAGCAGTTTCTCGACTAGCGGGAGGTTCGGATACGAGCAGTACTTC	CASSFSTSGRFGYEQYF
TRBV20-1	TRBJ2-7	-	-	TGCAGTGCTAGAGCAGTAGGGGACGAGCAGTACTTC	CSARAVGDEQYF
TRBV6-2/TRBV6-3	TRBJ1-2	-	-	TGTGCCAGCACTAGCAAGGGTGGCTACACCTTC	CASTSKGGYTF
TRBV20-1	TRBJ2-5	-	TRBD2	TGCAGTGCTAGAGGACCGGGACTAGCGGGAGGAGAGACCCAGTACTTC	CSARGPGLAGGETQYF
TRBV11-2	TRBJ1-2	-	-	TGTGCCACCTCTGCAATCCGGGACTTACAGAACTATGGCTACACCTTC	CATSAIRDLQNYGYTF
TRBV10-3	TRBJ2-7	few	-	TGTGCCGGCAGTGGAACCAACTCCTACGAGCAGTACTTC	CAGSGTNSYEQYF
TRBV12-3/TRBV12-4	TRBJ2-6	many	-	TGTGCCAGCAGACAGAGTTCTGGGGCCAACGTCCTGACTTTC	CASRQSSGANVLTF
TRBV3-1	TRBJ2-4	-	-	TGTGCCAGCACTTCGAGGGGGGGAAGCTTAATTCAGTACTTC	CASTSRGGSLIQYF
TRBV28	TRBJ1-1	-	-	TGTGCCAGCAGTCCTCACGGGGGGACTGAAGCTTTCTTT	CASSPHGGTEAFF
TRBV12-3/TRBV12-4	TRBJ1-2	-	TRBD1	TGTGCCAGCAGTTTAATAGGCAGGGGGCCTCGGGGCTACACCTTC	CASSLIGRGPRGYTF
TRBV6-1	TRBJ2-7	-	-	TGTGCCAGCAGTGAGGATTGGGACGAGCAGTACTTC	CASSEDWDEQYF
TRBV14	TRBJ2-1	-	-	TGTGCCAGCAGCCACCTTCGGCGGATCTCCTACAATGAGCAGTTCTTC	CASSHLRRISYNEQFF
TRBV12-3/TRBV12-4	TRBJ1-1	-	-	TGTGCCAGCAGTTTGGTACAGGTTAACACTGAAGCTTTCTTT	CASSLVQVNTEAFF
TRBV20-1	TRBJ2-1	few	TRBD2	TGCAGTGCTGGTACCGGGACTAGCGGGAGCTATGAGCAGTTCTTC	CSAGTGTSGSYEQFF
TRBV30	TRBJ2-1	-	-	TGTGCGTACACCCACGGGTTCGGTGAGCAGTTCTTC	CAYTHGFGEQFF
TRBV3-1	TRBJ2-4	once	TRBD2	TGTGCCAGCAGCCCTCGGACTAGCGGAAACATTCAGTACTTC	CASSPRTSGNIQYF
TRBV14	TRBJ2-1	few	-	TGTGCCAGCAGCGCGACTAGGGCTGAGCAGTTCTTC	CASSATRAEQFF
TRBV7-7	TRBJ2-7	-	TRBD1	TGTGCCAGCAGCCGGGGACAGGGGAGCGAGCAGTACTTC	CASSRGQGSEQYF
TRBV15	TRBJ2-5	-	-	TGTGCCACCAGCAGGGGAGGACAGGACGTTATGGGGACCCAGTACTTC	CATSRGGQDVMGTQYF
TRBV5-1	TRBJ2-1	-	TRBD2	TGCGCCAGCAGCTTGGTTGCGGGAGCGTCGTACAATGAGCAGTTCTTC	CASSLVAGASYNEQFF
TRBV20-1	TRBJ2-7	-	TRBD2	TGCAGTGCTTATAGCGGGAGGGTCTACGAGCAGTACTTC	CSAYSGRVYEQYF
TRBV10-3	TRBJ2-3	-	-	TGTGCCATCCTTTCGGGACTCCGCACAGATACGCAGTATTTT	CAILSGLRTDTQYF
TRBV7-9	TRBJ1-6	-	-	TGTGCCAGCAGCTTAGGGGTCTGGACGCGGGGTTCACCCCTCCACTTT	CASSLGVWTRGSPLHF